This T cell receptor (beta chain) was captured in a study of T cells in Graves' hyperthyroidism and ophthalmopathy. This CDR3 is built from 14 residues. The V and J ends lost 3 bases and 4 bases, in that order; junction bases with no gene match: 4. Germline lookup yields CDR1 SGHAT and CDR2 FQNNGV. Amplification of TCR beta CDR3 regions was performed using RNA transcripts as template. HTBI primers were the set used in a first-round RT-PCR of the TCR CDR3. TCRdb fed the multiplex PCR reads into MiXCR, producing one record per CDR3 protein. The sample lists hundreds of thousands of distinct CDR3 sequences; about 24% were seen once. The sample holds many counts of this clonotype. Fresh peripheral blood, 10 ml, yielded the PBMCs.

This chain links TRBV11-2 with TRBJ2-7, with 9 bases lining up with TRBD2. The sequencing input was blood. The TCR originated in a woman in her thirties or forties with Graves' ophthalmopathy. The CDR3 sequence is CASSFGAGGYEQYF. The CDR3 DNA sequence: TGTGCCAGCAGCTTTGGTGCGGGAGGGTACGAGCAGTACTTC.